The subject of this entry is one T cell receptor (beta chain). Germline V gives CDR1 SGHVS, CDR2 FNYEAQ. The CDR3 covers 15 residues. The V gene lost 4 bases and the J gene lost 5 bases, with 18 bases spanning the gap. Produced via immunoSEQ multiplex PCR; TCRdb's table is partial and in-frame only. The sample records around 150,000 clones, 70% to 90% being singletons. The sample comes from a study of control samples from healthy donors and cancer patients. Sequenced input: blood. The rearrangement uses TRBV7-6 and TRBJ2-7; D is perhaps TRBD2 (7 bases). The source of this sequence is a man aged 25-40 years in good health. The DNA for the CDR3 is TGTGCCAGCAGCTCGGGGGGCCTGGGAAGCCACGAGCAGTACTTC. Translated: CASSSGGLGSHEQYF.